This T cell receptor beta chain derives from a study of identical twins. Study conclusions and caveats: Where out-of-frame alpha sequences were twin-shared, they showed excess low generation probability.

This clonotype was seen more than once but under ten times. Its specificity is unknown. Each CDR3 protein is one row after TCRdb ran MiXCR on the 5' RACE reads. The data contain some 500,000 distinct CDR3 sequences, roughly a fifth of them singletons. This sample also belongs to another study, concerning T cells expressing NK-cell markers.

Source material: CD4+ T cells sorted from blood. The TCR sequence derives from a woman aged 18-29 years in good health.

CDR3 sequence: CASSYSNLQNEQFF. The CDR3 region has the DNA TGTGCCAGCAGTTACTCAAACCTCCAGAATGAGCAGTTCTTC. V usage is TRBV6-5 and J usage is TRBJ2-1, with D hard to call. In germline, CDR1 is MNHEY, CDR2 SVGAGI. This CDR3 contains 14 residues. With 0 bases removed from V and 7 bases from J, the gap between germline ends came to 10 bases.